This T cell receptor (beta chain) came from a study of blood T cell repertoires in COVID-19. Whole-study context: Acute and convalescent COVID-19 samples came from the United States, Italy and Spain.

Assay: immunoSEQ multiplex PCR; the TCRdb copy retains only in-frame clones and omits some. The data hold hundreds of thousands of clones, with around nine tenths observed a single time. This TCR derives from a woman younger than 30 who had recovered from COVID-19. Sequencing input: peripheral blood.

The CDR3: CASRRAGTSGNTIYF. CDR3 bases: TGTGCCAGCAGGAGAGCAGGGACATCTGGAAACACCATATATTTT. The chain joins TRBV6-5 to TRBJ1-3; the D gene is possibly TRBD1 (6 bases). Trimming took 6 bases from V and 1 from J, leaving 13 bases between them. Per the germline V gene, CDR1 is MNHEY and CDR2 is SVGAGI. The CDR3 has 15 residues.